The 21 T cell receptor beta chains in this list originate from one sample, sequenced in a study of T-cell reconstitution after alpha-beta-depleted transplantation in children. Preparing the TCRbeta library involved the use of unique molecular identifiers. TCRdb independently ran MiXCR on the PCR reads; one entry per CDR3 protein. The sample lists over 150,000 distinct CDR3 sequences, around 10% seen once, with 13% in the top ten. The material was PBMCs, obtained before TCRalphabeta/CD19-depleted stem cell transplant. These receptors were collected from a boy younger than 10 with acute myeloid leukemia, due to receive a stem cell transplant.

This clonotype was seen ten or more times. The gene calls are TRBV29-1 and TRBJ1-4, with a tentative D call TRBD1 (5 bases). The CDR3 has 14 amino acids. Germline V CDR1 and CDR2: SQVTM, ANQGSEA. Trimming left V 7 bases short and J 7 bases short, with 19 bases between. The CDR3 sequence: CSAQSPLRGEKLFF. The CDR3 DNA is TGCAGCGCCCAATCTCCCCTGAGGGGTGAAAAACTGTTTTTT. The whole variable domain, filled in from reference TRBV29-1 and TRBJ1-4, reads SAVISQKPSRDICQRGTSLTIQCQVDSQVTMMFWYRQQPGQSLTLIATANQGSEATYESGFVIDKFPISRPNLTFSTLTVSNMSPEDSSIYLCSAQSPLRGEKLFFGSGTQLSVL.

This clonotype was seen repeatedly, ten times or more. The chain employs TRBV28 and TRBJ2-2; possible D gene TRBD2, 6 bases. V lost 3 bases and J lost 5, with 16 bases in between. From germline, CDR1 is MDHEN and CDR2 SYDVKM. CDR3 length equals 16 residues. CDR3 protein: CASSFRGLPRTGELFF. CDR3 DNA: TGTGCCAGCAGTTTTAGGGGACTCCCGAGGACCGGGGAGCTGTTTTTT.

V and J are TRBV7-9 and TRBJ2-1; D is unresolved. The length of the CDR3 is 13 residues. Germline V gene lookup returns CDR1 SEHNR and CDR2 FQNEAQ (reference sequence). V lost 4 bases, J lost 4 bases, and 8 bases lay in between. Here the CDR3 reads CASSSHGYNEQFF. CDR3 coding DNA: TGTGCCAGCAGCTCCCACGGTTACAATGAGCAGTTCTTC.

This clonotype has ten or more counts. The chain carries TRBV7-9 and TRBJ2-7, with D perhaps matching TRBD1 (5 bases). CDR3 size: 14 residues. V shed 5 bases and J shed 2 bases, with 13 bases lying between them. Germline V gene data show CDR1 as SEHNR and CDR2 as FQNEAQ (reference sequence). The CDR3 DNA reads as TGTGCCAGCAGCGACAGCTGGGCAACCTACGAGCAGTACTTC. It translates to CASSDSWATYEQYF.

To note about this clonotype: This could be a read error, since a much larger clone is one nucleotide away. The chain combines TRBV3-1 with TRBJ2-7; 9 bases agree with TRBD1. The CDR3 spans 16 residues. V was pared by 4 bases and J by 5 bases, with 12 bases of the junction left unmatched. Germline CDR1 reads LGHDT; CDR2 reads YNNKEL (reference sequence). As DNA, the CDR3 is TGTGCCAGCAGCCTCCGCGGAGGACAGGGGAATAACGAGCAGTACTTC. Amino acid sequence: CASSLRGGQGNNEQYF.

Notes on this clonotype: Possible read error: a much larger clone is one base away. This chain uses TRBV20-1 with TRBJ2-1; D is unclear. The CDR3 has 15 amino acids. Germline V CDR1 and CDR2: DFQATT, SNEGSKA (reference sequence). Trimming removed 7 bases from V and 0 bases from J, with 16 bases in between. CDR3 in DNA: TGCAGTGTGAGCACCCTGACTGTCTCCTACAATGAGCAGTTCTTC. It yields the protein CSVSTLTVSYNEQFF.

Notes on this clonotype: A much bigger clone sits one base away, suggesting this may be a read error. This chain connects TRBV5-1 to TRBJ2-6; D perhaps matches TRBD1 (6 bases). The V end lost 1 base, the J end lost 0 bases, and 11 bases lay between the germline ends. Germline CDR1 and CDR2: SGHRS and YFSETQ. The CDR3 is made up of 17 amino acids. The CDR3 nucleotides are TGCGCCAGCAGCTTGCCGACAGGCCGCTCTGGGGCCAACGTCCTGACTTTC. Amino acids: CASSLPTGRSGANVLTF.

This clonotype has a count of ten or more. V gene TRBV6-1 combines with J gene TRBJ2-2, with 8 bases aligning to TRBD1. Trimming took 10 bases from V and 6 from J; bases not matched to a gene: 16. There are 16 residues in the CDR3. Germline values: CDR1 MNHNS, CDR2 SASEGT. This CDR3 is CATHSSPGTGSGELFF. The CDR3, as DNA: TGTGCCACTCACTCTTCCCCGGGGACAGGTTCCGGGGAGCTGTTTTTT.

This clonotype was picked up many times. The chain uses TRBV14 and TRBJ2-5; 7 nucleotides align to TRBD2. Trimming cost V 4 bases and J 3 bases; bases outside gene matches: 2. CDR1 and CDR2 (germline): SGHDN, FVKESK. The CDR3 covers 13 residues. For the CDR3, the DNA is TGTGCCAGCAGCCGACTAGCAAAAGAGACCCAGTACTTC. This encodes CASSRLAKETQYF.

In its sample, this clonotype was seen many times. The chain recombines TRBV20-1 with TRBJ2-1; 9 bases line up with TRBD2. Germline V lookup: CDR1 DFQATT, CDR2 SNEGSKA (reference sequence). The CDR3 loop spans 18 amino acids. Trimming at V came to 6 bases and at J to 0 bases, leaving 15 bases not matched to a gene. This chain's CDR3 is CSAQTSLSGGLSYNEQFF. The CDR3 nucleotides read TGCAGTGCGCAGACCTCTCTTAGCGGGGGCCTCTCCTACAATGAGCAGTTCTTC.

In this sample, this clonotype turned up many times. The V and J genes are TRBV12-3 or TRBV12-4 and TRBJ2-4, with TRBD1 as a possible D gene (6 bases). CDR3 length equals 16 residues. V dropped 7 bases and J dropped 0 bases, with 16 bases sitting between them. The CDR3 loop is CASMLRDTRAKNIQYF. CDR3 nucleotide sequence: TGTGCCAGCATGTTACGGGACACCCGAGCCAAAAACATTCAGTACTTC.

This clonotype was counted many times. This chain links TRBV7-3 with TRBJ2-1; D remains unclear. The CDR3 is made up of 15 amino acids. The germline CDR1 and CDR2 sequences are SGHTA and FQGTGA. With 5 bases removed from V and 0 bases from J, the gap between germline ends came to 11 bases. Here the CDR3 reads CASSPGKSSYNEQFF. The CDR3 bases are TGTGCCAGCAGCCCCGGTAAAAGCTCCTACAATGAGCAGTTCTTC.

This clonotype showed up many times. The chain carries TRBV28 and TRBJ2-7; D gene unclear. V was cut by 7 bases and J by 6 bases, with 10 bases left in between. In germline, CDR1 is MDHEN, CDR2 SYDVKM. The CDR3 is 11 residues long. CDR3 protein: CASTQYGEQYF. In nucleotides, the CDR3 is TGTGCCAGCACCCAGTATGGCGAGCAGTACTTC.

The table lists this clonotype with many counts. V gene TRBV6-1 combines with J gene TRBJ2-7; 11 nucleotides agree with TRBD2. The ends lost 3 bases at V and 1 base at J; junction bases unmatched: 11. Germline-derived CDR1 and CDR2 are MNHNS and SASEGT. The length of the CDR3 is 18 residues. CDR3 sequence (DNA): TGTGCCAGCAGTGAGAAAGTAGCGGGAGGGCTACGGTCCTACGAGCAGTACTTC. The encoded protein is CASSEKVAGGLRSYEQYF.

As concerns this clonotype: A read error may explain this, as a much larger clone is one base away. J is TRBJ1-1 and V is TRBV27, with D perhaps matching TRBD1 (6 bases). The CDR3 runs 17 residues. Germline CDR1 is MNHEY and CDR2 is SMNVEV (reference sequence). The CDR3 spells CASSLDLDSLMNSEAFF. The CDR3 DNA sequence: TGTGCCAGCAGTTTAGACTTGGACAGTCTCATGAACTCTGAAGCTTTCTTT.

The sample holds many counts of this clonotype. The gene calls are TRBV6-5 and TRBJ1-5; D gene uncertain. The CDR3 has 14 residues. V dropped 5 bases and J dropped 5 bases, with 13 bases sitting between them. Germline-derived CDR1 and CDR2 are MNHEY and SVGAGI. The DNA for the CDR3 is TGTGCCAGCAGTCACCGTGGGCCCTATCAGCCCCAGCATTTT. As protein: CASSHRGPYQPQHF.

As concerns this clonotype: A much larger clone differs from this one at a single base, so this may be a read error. The CDR3 loop reads CGARDSGGIGREAFF. Here the CDR3 DNA reads TGCGGTGCTAGAGATTCGGGGGGAATCGGACGGGAAGCTTTCTTT. The V gene is TRBV20-1, the J gene TRBJ1-1; the D gene is possibly TRBD1 (5 bases). CDR3 length: 15 residues. Germline V lookup: CDR1 DFQATT, CDR2 SNEGSKA (reference sequence).

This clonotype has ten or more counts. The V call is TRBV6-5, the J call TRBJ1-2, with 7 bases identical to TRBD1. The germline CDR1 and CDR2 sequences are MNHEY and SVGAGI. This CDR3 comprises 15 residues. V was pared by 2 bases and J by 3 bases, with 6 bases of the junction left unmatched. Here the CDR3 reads CASSYPDRSDYGYTF. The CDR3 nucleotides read TGTGCCAGCAGTTACCCGGACAGGTCCGACTATGGCTACACCTTC.

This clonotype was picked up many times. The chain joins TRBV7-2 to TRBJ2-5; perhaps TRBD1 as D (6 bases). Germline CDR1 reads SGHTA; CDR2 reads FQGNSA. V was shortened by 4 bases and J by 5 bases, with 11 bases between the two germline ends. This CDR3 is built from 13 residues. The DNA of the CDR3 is TGTGCCAGCAGCTGGGGACAACGGGAGACCCAGTACTTC. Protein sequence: CASSWGQRETQYF.

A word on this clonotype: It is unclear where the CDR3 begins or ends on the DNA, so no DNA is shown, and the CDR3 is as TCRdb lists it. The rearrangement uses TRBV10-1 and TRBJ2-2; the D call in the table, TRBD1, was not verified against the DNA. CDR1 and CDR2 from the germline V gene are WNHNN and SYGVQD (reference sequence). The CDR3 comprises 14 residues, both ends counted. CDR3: CAIGQARTPGSCFF.

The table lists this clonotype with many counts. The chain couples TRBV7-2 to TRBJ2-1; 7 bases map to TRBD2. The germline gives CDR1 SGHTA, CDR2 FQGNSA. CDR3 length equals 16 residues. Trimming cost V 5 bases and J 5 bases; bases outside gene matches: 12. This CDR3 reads CASSQQRGPPDNEQFF. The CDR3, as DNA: TGTGCCAGCAGCCAACAGCGGGGACCCCCCGACAATGAGCAGTTCTTC.